This T cell receptor beta chain appears in the sequencing data of a study of T cells in Graves' hyperthyroidism and ophthalmopathy. Study-wide findings and caveats: Blood shared most expanded thyroid clonotypes above 0.001.

The CDR3 totals 13 residues. CDR1 and CDR2 (germline): KGHDR, SFDVKD. The source material, RNA transcripts, was used to amplify TCR beta CDR3 regions. TCR CDR3 regions were first amplified by RT-PCR with HTBI primers. TCRdb passed the multiplex PCR reads through MiXCR, listing each CDR3 protein once. This sample has approximately 640,000 distinct CDR3 sequences, with 45% found just once. Remarks on this clonotype: As yet, its antigen is unknown. One end of the junction fails to match germline, which may point to a read error.

The TCR sequence derives from an adult man with Graves' disease, either hyperthyroidism or ophthalmopathy (not recorded which). The chain has TRBV24-1 and TRBJ1-5; D unclear. The sequenced sample consisted of peripheral blood or thyroid tissue (not recorded which). CDR3 nucleotides: TGTGCCAGCAGTCCATATAGCCCTCCGCCCCAGCATTTT. Translated: CASSPYSPPPQHF.